This entry describes one T cell receptor beta chain. Its binding antigen is unknown. Qualities for individual bases were not recorded, and no much larger clone is one base off. The germline V gene provides CDR1 SNHLY and CDR2 FYNNEI. Including the terminal cysteine and phenylalanine, the CDR3 comprises 12 residues. Kept here is only the CDR3 DNA, which spans 36 bases and is read in frame from base 1. V is reduced by 10 bases and J by 0 bases, leaving a spacing of 9 bases between them. Library construction relied on the immunoSEQ multiplex PCR assay. A mixture of 60 forward primers for TCR Vbeta segments and 13 reverse primers for TCR Jbeta segments was used in the multiplex PCR. A multiplex PCR assay on genomic DNA amplified the CDR3 region of rearranged TCR beta genes. The amplified TCR beta libraries were sequenced on the Illumina HiSeq System as 87-base-pair reads. Under the source paper's analysis protocol: Across the 640 or so repertoires, a later analysis counted 78 million or so unique TCR beta chains, roughly 11 million of which were shared by at least two donors. Raw reads were error-corrected and collapsed into unique sequences with a nearest-neighbor algorithm that merged closely related sequences to remove PCR and sequencing errors. Alignment of CDR3 sequences to IMGT reference sequences was used to assign V, D and J gene segments. Each retained sequence needed at least a six-nucleotide match to both a V gene segment and a J gene segment. Rearrangements were classified as productive when the CDR3 lacked stop codons and remained in frame with V and J, and all other rearrangements were classified as non-productive. Following IMGT convention, CDR3 was defined as the stretch from the second conserved V-encoded cysteine up to the conserved J-encoded phenylalanine. In an earlier analysis of around 600 of the donors, sequences lacking an unambiguous match to a single V gene segment were excluded. An earlier analysis of roughly 590 of the donors called V segments functional above 56.7% productive rearrangements and segregating when the between-donor standard deviation exceeded 5%. A statistical classification framework was built to diagnose cytomegalovirus status from the catalog of TCR beta chain sequences. In a later analysis, TCR nucleotide sequences were compared against IMGT/GENE-DB human TR gene sequences so that V and J genes could be assigned. A later analysis assigned CDR3 sequences and most-parsimonious VDJ recombination scenarios with the TCRdist pipeline. A later analysis defined each TCR beta chain by its CDR3 amino acid sequence plus V-gene family, and excluded reads lacking a unique V-gene family. In a later analysis, around 600 highly shared, low-generation-probability nucleotide sequences were removed to address suspected cross-contamination and a sequencing artifact. In a later analysis, a clonal expansion index was calculated for each public chain from normalized within-repertoire ranks of inferred template counts. In a later analysis, generation probabilities were computed using a VDJ recombination model fitted to out-of-frame rearrangements, and the results were checked against IGoR. In a later analysis, TCR-TCR, TCR-HLA and TCR-CMV co-occurrence was scored with hypergeometric tests, and a repertoire-size bias correction was applied to TCR pairs. In a later analysis, false discovery rates were estimated by permuting HLA or CMV assignments 20 times. In a later analysis, co-occurring TCRs were grouped using DBSCAN, with TCRdist sequence similarity added in when clustering inside HLA-allele-positive subsets. Repertoires with fewer than 30,000 or more than 120,000 public chains were left out of co-occurrence clustering, as were about five repertoires with anomalous nucleotide sharing. Held by TCRdb, this immuneACCESS table contains in-frame sequences only and omits some clones. Under half of the omission traces to an unresolved V gene where checked; the cause of the rest is unknown. That table gives V, J and clone size, and the DNA gave D and trimming. The table for this sample lists 110,000 to 150,000 clones; 75% to 85% of them were counted only once. The top ten constitute roughly 4.5% of the sample.

The data were taken from a study of cytomegalovirus exposure and HLA in healthy donors (dated by TCRdb to about 2017). The study in broad terms: An earlier analysis of more than 550 of the donors reported 276 Gb of sequence data and 95 million to 140 million unique TCR beta sequences obtained from around 190 million T cells. The study aimed to test whether cataloging public T cell receptors could reveal signatures of past pathogen exposure. An early release covering roughly 600 HLA-typed donors comprised approximately 300 gigabases of sequencing data and around 85 million unique TCR sequences. Class I and class II HLA loci were covered by the typing at four-digit resolution. Donor age, sex, ethnicity and CMV serostatus were collected together with the repertoire data. In a later analysis, previously published TCR beta repertoires from 600 to 850 donors were re-analyzed and high-resolution HLA genotyping was added so that TCR occurrence patterns could be studied. The number of donors typed differed by locus, with 629-630 for A, B, C, DRB1 and DQB1, about 500 for DQA1, 600 to 610 for DPA1, and approximately 470 for DPB1. To decide whether each TCR beta V gene segment behaved as functional or pseudogenic, an earlier analysis of some 540 of the donors relied on high-throughput TCR beta sequencing. Among the roughly 400 genotyped donors, around 81% belonged to the genetic ancestry cluster associated with self-reported Caucasian donors. Every repertoire in the discovery cohort had been generated on one and the same sequencing platform. A later genetic analysis took genome-wide SNP genotypes for about 65% of the roughly 670 donors and used that subset as a discovery cohort. On average, around 240,000 unique TCR beta nucleotide sequences were sequenced per donor among a few hundred genotyped donors of the cohort, with 15% to 20% of those sequences being non-productive. Because of strong linkage in the cohort, a few DR-DQ haplotypes were treated as single units for association and clustering. To predict cytomegalovirus infection status, the study brought together high-throughput TCR immunosequencing, statistical association of individual TCRs with disease status, and machine learning. Besides the first cohort of 550 to 750 subjects, a separate validation cohort made up of roughly 120 different subjects was used. The study profiled the T cell repertoires of hundreds of subjects by immunosequencing and related them to cytomegalovirus serostatus. Rather than using new phenotypic data, the later analysis identified candidate immune exposures from TCR beta sequences and from how often those sequences occurred across donors.

In total, just over 650 healthy bone marrow donors made up the cohort. At the time of sampling, every cohort member was nominally healthy, though immune exposures that went unrecorded were likely present. The donor tested CMV seronegative and was one of the 352 seronegative cohort members. Each donor provided a peripheral blood sample, and peripheral blood mononuclear cells were used for TCR beta sequencing. Genomic DNA was extracted from the blood cell samples with the Qiagen DNeasy Blood Extraction Kit. Study-level results and caveats: Sequencing depth was assumed to be roughly uniform across donors in the presence/absence analyses, though that assumption may not hold. A later genetic analysis reported fewer N-insertions in productive TCRs among donors in an Asian-associated ancestry cluster than the roughly 620-donor mean. Strong co-occurrence of HLA alleles, especially DR and DQ, made assigning TCR associations to individual alleles difficult. Across donors, most TCR sequences were observed very rarely, whereas some public TCRs were present in many individuals. In a later analysis, several top co-occurrence clusters were reported to appear linked to parvovirus B19, influenza, CMV and Epstein-Barr virus. In both the original and validation cohorts, the classifier was reported to diagnose cytomegalovirus status with high specificity and sensitivity. In a later analysis, HLA-associated TCR beta chains were found to be more clonally expanded and to have lower generation probabilities than equally common non-associated chains. A cluster of highly shared sequence variants was judged likely to be a technical artifact of the sequencing pipeline. A further reported finding was that TCR beta sequences accurately predicted the HLA-A and HLA-B alleles for most subjects in the first cohort. A later analysis found that TCR association rates varied across HLA loci, with DRB1 alleles showing the most associated TCRs and HLA-C alleles the fewest. Some IMGT-functional V segments, including TRBV6-2 and TRBV6-3, could not be distinguished by the 87-base-pair reads and were therefore excluded. V-gene and J-gene trimming of TCR beta chains was associated with a missense DCLRE1C variant in a later genetic analysis, and the association was replicated in an independent cohort. Because counts were too low, roughly 16 rarely observed V segments, including chromosome 9 orphons, were excluded from the earlier analysis of 587 of the donors. In vitro tests confirmed that three of the cytomegalovirus-associated TCR beta chains recognize cytomegalovirus antigens. An earlier analysis of 587 of the donors showed that most TCR beta V segments appeared in productive rearrangements either about 90% or about 30% of the time, which broadly matched IMGT annotations. According to a later analysis, most CMV-associated TCR beta chains appeared to be HLA-restricted, and the HLA associations seemed to be driven largely by CMV exposure. Specific HLA alleles were associated with 15,000 to 20,000 TCR beta sequences at a false discovery rate of 0.05 in a later analysis. CMV serostatus was the only immune exposure information available for the cohort. The study gave a list of some 150 TCR beta chains associated with cytomegalovirus. Because HLA typing was unavailable for some donors at each locus, only the typed subset was used in association tests. The authors suggested that the approach could potentially be extended to other disease states and immunological phenotypes. Linkage disequilibrium might explain the correlated functional status among segregating V segments, but an unknown experimental factor could not be ruled out. Only TCR beta chains were sequenced in this cohort, and the absence of alpha or paired-chain data limited detectable features.

The receptor was derived from a man aged 35 to 55 in good health and CMV-seronegative. Here the chain combines TRBV2 and TRBJ2-5; the D gene is perhaps TRBD2, from 5 matching bases. The specimen sequenced was PBMCs. The CDR3 here reads CATRRYQETQYF. The DNA sequence reads TGTGCCACCCGGAGGTACCAAGAGACCCAGTACTTC. The CDR3, completed at both ends by the reference TRBV2 and TRBJ2-5 genes, gives the full variable domain EPEVTQTPSHQVTQMGQEVILRCVPISNHLYFYWYRQILGQKVEFLVSFYNNEISEKSEIFDDQFSVERPDGSNFTLKIRSTKLEDSAMYFCATRRYQETQYFGPGTRLLVL.